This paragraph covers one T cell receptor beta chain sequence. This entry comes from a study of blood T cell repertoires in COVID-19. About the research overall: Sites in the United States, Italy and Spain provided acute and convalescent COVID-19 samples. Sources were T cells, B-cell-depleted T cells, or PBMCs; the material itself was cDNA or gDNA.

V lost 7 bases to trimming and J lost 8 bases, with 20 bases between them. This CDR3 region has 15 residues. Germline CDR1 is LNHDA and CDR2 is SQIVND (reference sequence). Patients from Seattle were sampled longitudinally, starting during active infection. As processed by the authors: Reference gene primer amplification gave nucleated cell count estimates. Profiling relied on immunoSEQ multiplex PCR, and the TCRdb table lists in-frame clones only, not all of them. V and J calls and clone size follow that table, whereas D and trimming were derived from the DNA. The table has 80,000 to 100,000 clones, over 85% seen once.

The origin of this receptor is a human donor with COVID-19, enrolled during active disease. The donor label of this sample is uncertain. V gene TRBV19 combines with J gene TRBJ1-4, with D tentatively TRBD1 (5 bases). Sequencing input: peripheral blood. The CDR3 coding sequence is TGTGCCAGTATGGGGGGACCCCGGGTCGGAGAAAAACTGTTTTTT. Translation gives CASMGGPRVGEKLFF.